The clone carrying this T cell receptor beta chain was seen at least ten times. This sample was taken from a study of regulatory T cells in long-lasting Graves disease. There are 14 residues in the CDR3. V was cut by 1 base and J by 2 bases, with 6 bases left in between. Germline CDR1 is LNHNV and CDR2 is YYDKDF (reference sequence). The authors built TCR beta libraries using iRepertoire HTBI primers and Arm-PCR of CDR3 regions. Methods used by the authors: Identified segments across samples numbered just over 60 TRBV and about 15 TRBJ. TCRdb processed the multiplex PCR reads anew with MiXCR; each CDR3 protein has one entry. These V and J calls rely on TCRdb rather than the paper's analysis. The data show about 470,000 distinct CDR3 sequences, with about 16% seen just once and 12% held by the top ten. Time point denoted: newly diagnosed GD, antithyroid drugs for less than 3 months. Scientists built the TCR library using RNA that was extracted from PBMCs.

The data were also submitted as part of a second study, on T cells in Graves' hyperthyroidism and ophthalmopathy. From that paper: Diagnoses were made from clinical symptoms, serum measures (thyroxine and TRAb), thyroid ultrasound and orbital computed tomography. Using 13 V-J features, a model discriminated ophthalmopathy from stable hyperthyroidism.

This chain links TRBV15 with TRBJ1-5; D may be TRBD1 (5 bases). The origin of this receptor is a man in his forties with Graves disease. The specimen comprised peripheral blood mononuclear cells (PBMCs), sampled at new diagnosis, from a patient treated with antithyroid drugs. CDR3 nucleotides: TGTGCCACCAGCAGAGGACAGCGCAATCAGCCCCAGCATTTT. Translation: CATSRGQRNQPQHF.